A single sample gave rise to the 14 T cell receptor beta chains below, sequenced in a study of CD8+CD57+ T cells in acquired aplastic anemia. The authors sequenced patients whose flow cytometry had shown CD8+CD57+ cell expansion. Genomic DNA was employed as the template in profiling TCR beta VDJ and CDR3. TCRdb called the reads again in MiXCR, with one record for every CDR3 protein. Of about 160,000 distinct CDR3 sequences in the sample, 45% to 55% were seen once. Sample: sorted CD4+, CD8+, or CD8+CD57+ T cells (not recorded which) from PBMCs. Source of these receptors: a human donor with aplastic anemia.

This clonotype turned up a few times. CDR3 region: CASKEAPGLPRNTEAFF. The CDR3 region has the DNA TGTGCCAGCAAAGAAGCCCCGGGACTCCCTAGAAACACTGAAGCTTTCTTT. The chain employs TRBV6-2 or TRBV6-3 and TRBJ1-1; D possibly corresponds to TRBD1 (5 bases). Trimming removed 7 bases from V and 2 bases from J, with 23 bases in between. Germline CDR1 MNHEY, CDR2 SVGEGT. The CDR3 has 17 amino acids.

This clonotype was recorded at least ten times. This chain links TRBV19 with TRBJ1-2, with no clear D. Germline V gene lookup returns CDR1 LNHDA and CDR2 SQIVND (reference sequence). Trimming left V 6 bases short and J 0 bases short, with 11 bases between. The CDR3 spans 14 residues. The CDR3 spells CASSAWGANYGYTF. The CDR3 region has the DNA TGTGCCAGTAGCGCGTGGGGAGCTAACTATGGCTACACCTTC.

V is TRBV6-2 or TRBV6-3 and J is TRBJ2-2; unclear D gene. The germline V and J ends were trimmed by 10 bases and 1 base, with 10 bases remaining between them. Germline V gene lookup returns CDR1 MNHEY and CDR2 SVGEGT. The CDR3 has 13 residues. The CDR3 nucleotides read TGTGCCAACAGCAGCAGGAACACCGGGGAGCTGTTTTTT. It is translated as CANSSRNTGELFF.

The rearrangement joins TRBV7-8 to TRBJ1-6; 7 positions agree with TRBD1. With V trimmed by 5 bases and J by 5 bases, 6 bases remained unmatched. The CDR3 has 15 amino acids. Germline values: CDR1 SGHVS, CDR2 FQNEAQ. In DNA, the CDR3 is TGTGCCAGCAGCCCCCGGGACAGCGATAATTCACCCCTCCACTTT. As protein: CASSPRDSDNSPLHF.

This clonotype occurred a few times. This sequence joins TRBV3-1 and TRBJ2-7, with D perhaps TRBD1 (6 bases). Trimming stripped 4 bases from V and 0 bases from J, with 19 bases between. There are 17 residues in the CDR3. CDR1 and CDR2 from the germline V gene are LGHDT and YNNKEL (reference sequence). The CDR3 sequence: CASSPLSQTGYSYEQYF. CDR3 nucleotide sequence: TGTGCCAGCAGCCCGTTAAGTCAGACAGGCTACTCCTACGAGCAGTACTTC.

The chain couples TRBV29-1 to TRBJ2-1; 10 nucleotides match TRBD2. In germline, CDR1 is SQVTM, CDR2 ANQGSEA. V trimming: 2 bases; J trimming: 8 bases; junction bases outside the gene matches: 6. This CDR3 has 14 residues. The CDR3 region is CSVEWASGSYEQFF. The CDR3 nucleotides read TGCAGCGTTGAATGGGCTAGCGGGAGCTATGAGCAGTTCTTC.

This clonotype was counted ten times or more. This rearrangement joins TRBV12-3 or TRBV12-4 to TRBJ2-1, with 10 bases that match TRBD1. V dropped 5 bases and J dropped 1; count of bases not matched to a gene: 5. The CDR3 is 16 amino acids. CDR3 nucleotide sequence: TGTGCCAGCAGTCCCGGGACAGGGGTTTCCTACAATGAGCAGTTCTTC. Its translation: CASSPGTGVSYNEQFF.

This chain connects TRBV19 to TRBJ1-1; 9 positions match TRBD1. The CDR3 runs to 15 residues. V gave up 6 bases and J gave up 7 bases; unmatched junction bases: 12. Germline CDR1 LNHDA, CDR2 SQIVND (reference sequence). The CDR3 is CASSSGTGTYNEAFF. The DNA for the CDR3 is TGTGCCAGTAGCTCCGGGACAGGGACCTACAATGAAGCTTTCTTT.

This clonotype was recorded at least ten times. The chain has TRBV5-4 and TRBJ2-2; 10 nucleotides match TRBD1. Losses at the gene ends were 1 base for V and 3 bases for J; bases not matched to a gene: 6. The CDR3 length is 17 residues. Germline CDR1 is SGHNT and CDR2 is YYREEE (reference sequence). The CDR3 region is CASSLPGQGTDTGELFF. CDR3 nucleotide sequence: TGTGCCAGCAGCTTGCCGGGACAGGGGACGGACACCGGGGAGCTGTTTTTT.

This clonotype was detected only a few times. The V call is TRBV9, the J call TRBJ1-2, with D maybe TRBD1 (5 bases). The CDR3 contains 11 residues. CDR1 and CDR2 from the germline V gene are SGDLS and YYNGEE. V lost 3 bases to trimming and J lost 8 bases, with 8 bases between them. CDR3: CASSAQGGYTF. The CDR3 nucleotides read TGTGCCAGCAGCGCTCAGGGAGGCTACACCTTC.

This chain uses TRBV7-3 with TRBJ1-6; D gene unclear. The CDR3 is made up of 13 amino acids. Germline-derived CDR1 and CDR2 are SGHTA and FQGTGA. Deletions cut 5 bases from V and 13 bases from J, with 15 bases between. The CDR3 DNA reads as TGTGCCAGCAGCACCCAGGTGGTTGAGCCCCTCCACTTT. It specifies CASSTQVVEPLHF.

V and J are TRBV10-3 and TRBJ2-3, with a weak D call TRBD1 (6 bases). Looked up from germline, CDR1 is ENHRY and CDR2 is SYGVKD. The CDR3 consists of 15 residues. With 3 bases removed from V and 1 base from J, the gap between germline ends came to 11 bases. DNA of the CDR3: TGTGCCATCAGTGATAAGGGGGTGGGCACAGATACGCAGTATTTT. This sequence encodes CAISDKGVGTDTQYF.

In its sample, this clonotype was seen many times. The chain has TRBV6-1 and TRBJ2-7, with D unresolved. Germline CDR1 MNHNS, CDR2 SASEGT. V was clipped by 6 bases and J by 0 bases, with 12 bases between them. The CDR3 has 14 residues. CDR3 sequence (DNA): TGTGCCAGCAGGACCGGGCTAAGCTCCTACGAGCAGTACTTC. Its protein is CASRTGLSSYEQYF.

This CDR3 is CASSLSPRARSPLHF. The CDR3 region has the DNA TGTGCCAGCAGCTTATCACCTAGGGCAAGGTCACCCCTCCACTTT. The chain combines TRBV7-8 with TRBJ1-6; D remains ambiguous. Trimming removed 2 bases from V and 10 bases from J, with 15 bases in between. The germline gives CDR1 SGHVS, CDR2 FQNEAQ. This CDR3 spans 15 amino acids.